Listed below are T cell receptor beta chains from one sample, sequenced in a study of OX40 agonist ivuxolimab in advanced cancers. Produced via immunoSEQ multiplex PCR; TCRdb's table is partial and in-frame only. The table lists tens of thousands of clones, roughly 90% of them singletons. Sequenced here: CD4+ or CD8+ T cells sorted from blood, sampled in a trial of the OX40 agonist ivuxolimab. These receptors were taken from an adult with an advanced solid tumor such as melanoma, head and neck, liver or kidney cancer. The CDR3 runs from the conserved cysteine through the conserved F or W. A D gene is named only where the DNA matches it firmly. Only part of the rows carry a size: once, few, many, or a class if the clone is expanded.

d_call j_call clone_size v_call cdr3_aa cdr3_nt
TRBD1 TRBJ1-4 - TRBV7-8 CASSPDRGLVLANNEKLFF TGTGCCAGCAGCCCCGACAGGGGCTTAGTGCTAGCGAATAATGAAAAACTGTTTTTT
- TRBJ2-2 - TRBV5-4 CASSFGGALPSTGELFF TGTGCCAGCAGCTTCGGAGGGGCCCTGCCCAGCACCGGGGAGCTGTTTTTT
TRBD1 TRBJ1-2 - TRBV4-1 CASSQGTGGGAGYGYTF TGCGCCAGCAGCCAAGGAACGGGAGGGGGCGCAGGTTATGGCTACACCTTC
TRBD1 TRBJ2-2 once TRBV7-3 CASSSTGGDTGELFF TGTGCCAGCAGCTCGACAGGGGGCGATACCGGGGAGCTGTTTTTT
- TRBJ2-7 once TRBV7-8 CASSLVRVEQYF TGTGCCAGCAGCTTAGTACGGGTGGAGCAGTACTTC
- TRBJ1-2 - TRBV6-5 CASSYSRAGAYGYTF TGTGCCAGCAGTTACTCGAGGGCGGGGGCCTATGGCTACACCTTC
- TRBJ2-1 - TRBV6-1 CASSDYPNEQFF TGTGCCAGCAGTGATTACCCCAATGAGCAGTTCTTC
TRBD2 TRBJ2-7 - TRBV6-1 CASSPGGFQEEQYF TGTGCCAGCAGTCCCGGGGGGTTTCAAGAAGAGCAGTACTTC
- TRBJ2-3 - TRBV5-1 CASSSRQGTDTQYF TGCGCCAGCAGCTCTCGACAGGGCACAGATACGCAGTATTTT
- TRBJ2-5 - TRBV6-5 CASSWGRGVAETQYF TGTGCCAGCAGTTGGGGGCGGGGTGTTGCGGAGACCCAGTACTTC
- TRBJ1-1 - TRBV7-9 CASSPSGGEAFF TGTGCCAGCAGCCCCTCTGGGGGTGAAGCTTTCTTT
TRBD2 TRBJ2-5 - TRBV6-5 CASSFASGEETQYF TGTGCCAGCAGTTTCGCTAGCGGGGAAGAGACCCAGTACTTC
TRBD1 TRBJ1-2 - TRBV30 CAWSPAGGILPHGYGYTF TGTGCCTGGAGTCCCGCAGGGGGGATCTTACCCCATGGCTATGGCTACACCTTC
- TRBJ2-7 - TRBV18 CASSPGITYEQYF TGTGCCAGCTCACCAGGCATTACCTACGAGCAGTACTTC
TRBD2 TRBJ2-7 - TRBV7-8 CASSQERGAPYEQYF TGTGCCAGCAGCCAAGAGCGGGGTGCCCCCTACGAGCAGTACTTC
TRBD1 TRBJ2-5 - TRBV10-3 CAISESTGVYETQYF TGTGCCATCAGTGAGTCGACAGGGGTCTATGAGACCCAGTACTTC
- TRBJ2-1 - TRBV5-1 CASNRGSGTYDEQFF TGCGCCAGCAACCGGGGGTCAGGGACGTACGATGAGCAGTTCTTC
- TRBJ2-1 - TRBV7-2 CASSLVHHGEQFF TGTGCCAGCAGCTTAGTACATCATGGTGAGCAGTTCTTC
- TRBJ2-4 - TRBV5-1 CASSPGETSVVAKNIQYF TGCGCCAGCAGCCCCGGGGAGACGTCCGTTGTAGCCAAAAACATTCAGTACTTC
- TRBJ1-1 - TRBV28 CASSLSRVNTEAFF TGTGCCAGCAGTTTATCGCGGGTGAACACTGAAGCTTTCTTT
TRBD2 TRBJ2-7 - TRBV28 CASSISGRASYEQYF TGTGCCAGCAGTATTAGCGGGAGGGCCTCCTACGAGCAGTACTTC
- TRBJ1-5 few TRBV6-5 CASSLDSGQPQHF TGTGCCAGCAGTCTGGACAGTGGTCAGCCCCAGCATTTT
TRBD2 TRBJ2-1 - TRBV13 CASSRSRTSTGQFF TGTGCCAGCAGCAGATCAAGGACTAGCACGGGGCAGTTCTTC
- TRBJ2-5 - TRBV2 CASSDRAGETQYF TGTGCCAGCAGTGACAGGGCGGGAGAGACCCAGTACTTC
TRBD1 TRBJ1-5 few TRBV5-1 CASSSRTGSNQPQHF TGCGCCAGCAGCTCCCGGACAGGGAGCAATCAGCCCCAGCATTTT
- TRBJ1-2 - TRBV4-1 CASSPNNVYSGPYGYTF TGCGCCAGCAGCCCGAACAATGTTTACTCCGGTCCCTATGGCTACACCTTC
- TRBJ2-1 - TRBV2 CASTDTRVGNEQFF TGTGCCAGCACCGATACCAGGGTCGGGAATGAGCAGTTCTTC
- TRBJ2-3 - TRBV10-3 CAISERQAFGTQYF TGTGCCATCAGTGAGAGGCAGGCCTTTGGTACGCAGTATTTT
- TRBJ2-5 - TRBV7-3 CASSLTSGSGTQYF TGTGCCAGCAGCTTAACCTCCGGAAGTGGGACCCAGTACTTC
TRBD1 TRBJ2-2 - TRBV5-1 CASSLGGQGVGELFF TGCGCCAGCAGCTTGGGCGGACAGGGTGTCGGGGAGCTGTTTTTT
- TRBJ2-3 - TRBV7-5 CAPTRGTGTTDTQYF TGTGCCCCTACTAGGGGGACAGGGACCACAGATACGCAGTATTTT